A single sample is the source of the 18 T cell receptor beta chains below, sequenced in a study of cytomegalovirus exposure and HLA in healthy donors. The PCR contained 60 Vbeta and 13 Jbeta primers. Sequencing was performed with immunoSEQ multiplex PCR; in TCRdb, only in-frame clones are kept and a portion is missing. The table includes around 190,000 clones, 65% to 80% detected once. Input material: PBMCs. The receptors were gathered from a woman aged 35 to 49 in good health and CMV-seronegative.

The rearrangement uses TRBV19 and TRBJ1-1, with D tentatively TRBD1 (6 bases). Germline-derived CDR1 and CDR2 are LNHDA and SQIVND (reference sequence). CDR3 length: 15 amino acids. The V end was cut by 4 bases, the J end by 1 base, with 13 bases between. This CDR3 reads CASSTGVLGNTEAFF. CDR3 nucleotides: TGTGCCAGTAGTACAGGGGTACTCGGGAACACTGAAGCTTTCTTT.

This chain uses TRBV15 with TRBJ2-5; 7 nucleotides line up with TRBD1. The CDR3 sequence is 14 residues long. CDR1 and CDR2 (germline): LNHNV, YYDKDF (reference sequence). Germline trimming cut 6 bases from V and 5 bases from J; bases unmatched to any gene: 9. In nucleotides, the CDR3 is TGTGCCACCAGTTTGCGAGGGGGCGGGGAGACCCAGTACTTC. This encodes CATSLRGGGETQYF.

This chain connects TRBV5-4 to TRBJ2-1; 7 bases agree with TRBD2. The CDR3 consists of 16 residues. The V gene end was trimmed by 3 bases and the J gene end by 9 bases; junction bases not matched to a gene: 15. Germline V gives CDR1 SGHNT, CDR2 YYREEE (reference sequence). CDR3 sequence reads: CASSWAGTKTHFEQFF. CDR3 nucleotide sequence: TGTGCCAGCAGCTGGGCCGGGACTAAGACTCACTTTGAGCAGTTCTTC.

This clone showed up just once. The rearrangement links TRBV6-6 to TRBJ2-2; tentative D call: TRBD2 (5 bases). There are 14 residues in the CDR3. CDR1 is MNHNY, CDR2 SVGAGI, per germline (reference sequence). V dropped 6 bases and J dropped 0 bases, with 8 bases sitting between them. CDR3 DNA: TGTGCCAGCAGCCGGGAAGCGAACACCGGGGAGCTGTTTTTT. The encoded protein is CASSREANTGELFF.

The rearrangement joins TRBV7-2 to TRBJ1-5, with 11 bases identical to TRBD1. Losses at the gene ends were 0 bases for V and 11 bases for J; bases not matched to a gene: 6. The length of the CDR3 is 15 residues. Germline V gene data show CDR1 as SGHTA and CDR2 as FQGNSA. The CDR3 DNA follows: TGTGCCAGCAGCTTAGCGTCGGGACAGGGGGATACCCAGCATTTT. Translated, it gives CASSLASGQGDTQHF.

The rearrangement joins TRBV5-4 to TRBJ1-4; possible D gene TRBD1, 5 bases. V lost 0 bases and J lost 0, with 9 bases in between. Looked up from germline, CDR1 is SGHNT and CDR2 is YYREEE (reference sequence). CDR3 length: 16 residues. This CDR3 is CASSLGGTTTNEKLFF. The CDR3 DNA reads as TGTGCCAGCAGCTTGGGCGGGACGACAACTAATGAAAAACTGTTTTTT.

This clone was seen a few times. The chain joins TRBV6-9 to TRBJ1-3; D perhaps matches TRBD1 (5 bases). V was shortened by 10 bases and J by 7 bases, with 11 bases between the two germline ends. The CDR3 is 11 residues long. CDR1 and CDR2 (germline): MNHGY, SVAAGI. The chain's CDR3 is CATEGVNTIYF. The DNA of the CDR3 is TGTGCCACCGAAGGGGTTAACACCATATATTTT.

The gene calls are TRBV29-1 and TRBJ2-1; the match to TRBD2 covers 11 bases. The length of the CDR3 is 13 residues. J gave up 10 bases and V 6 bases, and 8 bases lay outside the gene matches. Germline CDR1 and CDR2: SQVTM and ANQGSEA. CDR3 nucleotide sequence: TGCAGCGTCACTAGCGGGGGAAAGGGGGAGCAGTTCTTC. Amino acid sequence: CSVTSGGKGEQFF.

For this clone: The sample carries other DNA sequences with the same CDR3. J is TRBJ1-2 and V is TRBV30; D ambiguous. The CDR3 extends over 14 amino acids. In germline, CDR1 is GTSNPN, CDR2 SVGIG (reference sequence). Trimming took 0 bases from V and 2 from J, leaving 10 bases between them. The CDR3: CAWSVLGRNYGYTF. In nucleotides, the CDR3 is TGTGCCTGGAGTGTACTGGGGAGGAACTATGGCTACACCTTC.

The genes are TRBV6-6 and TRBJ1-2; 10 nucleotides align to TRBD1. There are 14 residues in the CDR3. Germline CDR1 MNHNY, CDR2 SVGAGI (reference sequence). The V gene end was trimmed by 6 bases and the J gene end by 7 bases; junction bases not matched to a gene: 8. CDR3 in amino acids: CASRGRQGARGYTF. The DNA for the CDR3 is TGTGCCAGCAGAGGGCGACAGGGGGCACGTGGCTACACCTTC.

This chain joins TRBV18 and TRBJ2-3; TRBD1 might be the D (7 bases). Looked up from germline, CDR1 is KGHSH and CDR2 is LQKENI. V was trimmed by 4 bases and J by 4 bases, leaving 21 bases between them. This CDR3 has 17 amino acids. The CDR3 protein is CASSRIHFQGGSDTQYF. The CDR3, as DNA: TGTGCCAGCTCACGAATCCACTTCCAGGGGGGATCAGATACGCAGTATTTT.

The CDR3 nucleotides read TGTGCCAGCAGCTTGGCAGGGTCAAACTATGGCTACACCTTC. It is translated as CASSLAGSNYGYTF. V is TRBV5-4 and J is TRBJ1-2; D might be TRBD1 (5 bases). The ends were cut back, 0 bases at V and 2 bases at J, with 8 bases in the middle. Germline-derived CDR1 and CDR2 are SGHNT and YYREEE (reference sequence). The CDR3 consists of 14 residues.

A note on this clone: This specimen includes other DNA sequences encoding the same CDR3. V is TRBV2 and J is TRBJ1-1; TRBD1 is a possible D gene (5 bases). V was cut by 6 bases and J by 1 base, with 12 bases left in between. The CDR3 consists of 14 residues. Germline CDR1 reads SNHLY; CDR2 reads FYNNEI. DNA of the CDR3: TGTGCCAGCAGACGCGGGACCGCGAACACTGAAGCTTTCTTT. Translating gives CASRRGTANTEAFF.

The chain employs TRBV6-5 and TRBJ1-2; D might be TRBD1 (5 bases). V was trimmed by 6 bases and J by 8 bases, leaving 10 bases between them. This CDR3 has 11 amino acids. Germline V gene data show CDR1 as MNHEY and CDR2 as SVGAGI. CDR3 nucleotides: TGTGCCAGCAGGACAGCCGGCGGCTACACCTTC. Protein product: CASRTAGGYTF.

The CDR3 DNA is TGTGCCAGCAGCGAATGGGGGCGAACAACTAATGAAAAACTGTTTTTT. It yields the protein CASSEWGRTTNEKLFF. The rearrangement uses TRBV9 and TRBJ1-4, with D possibly matching TRBD1 (6 bases). The CDR3 is 16 amino acids. CDR1 and CDR2 (germline): SGDLS, YYNGEE. The V end lost 3 bases, the J end lost 0 bases, and 12 bases lay between the germline ends.

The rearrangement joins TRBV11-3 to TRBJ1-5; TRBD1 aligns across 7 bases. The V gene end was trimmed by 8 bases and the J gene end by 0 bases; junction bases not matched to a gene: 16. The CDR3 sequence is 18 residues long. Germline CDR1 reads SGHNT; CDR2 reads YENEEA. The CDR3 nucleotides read TGTGCCAGCCCCGGGCCCGGGACAGAGATTTATAGCAATCAGCCCCAGCATTTT. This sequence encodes CASPGPGTEIYSNQPQHF.

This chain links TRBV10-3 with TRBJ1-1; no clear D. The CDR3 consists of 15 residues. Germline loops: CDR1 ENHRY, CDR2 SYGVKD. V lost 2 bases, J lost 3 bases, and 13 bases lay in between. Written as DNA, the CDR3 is TGTGCCATCAGTGAGACGGTGGGAGGCCACACTGAAGCTTTCTTT. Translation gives CAISETVGGHTEAFF.

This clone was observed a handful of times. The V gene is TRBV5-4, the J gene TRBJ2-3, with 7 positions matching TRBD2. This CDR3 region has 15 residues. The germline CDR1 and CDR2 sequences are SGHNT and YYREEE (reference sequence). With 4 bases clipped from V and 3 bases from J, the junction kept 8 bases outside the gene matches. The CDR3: CASSLGLDRTDTQYF. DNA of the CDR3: TGTGCCAGCAGCCTCGGACTAGATAGAACAGATACGCAGTATTTT.